Each of the 21 T cell receptor beta chains below was sequenced from the same sample in a study of blood T cell repertoires in COVID-19. Clones were read by immunoSEQ multiplex PCR, and TCRdb kept only the in-frame ones, dropping some. Of about 250,000 clones in the sample, about 79% were seen once. Sequencing was done on a sample of peripheral blood. These TCRs come from a man at least 80 years old with acute or convalescent COVID-19.

The rearrangement joins TRBV24-1 to TRBJ1-5, with D maybe TRBD1 (5 bases). Germline V gene sequence: CDR1 KGHDR, CDR2 SFDVKD. The CDR3 covers 14 residues. Trimming cost V 4 bases and J 4 bases, with 10 bases left between them. In DNA, the CDR3 is TGTGCCACCAGTGACGGGGGAAGTAATCAGCCCCAGCATTTT. Its protein product is CATSDGGSNQPQHF.

This clone has only one observation. The V gene is TRBV4-1, the J gene TRBJ1-6; a weak D match, TRBD1 (6 bases). The CDR3 consists of 16 residues. Germline CDR1 reads MGHRA; CDR2 reads YSYEKL. V was pared by 5 bases and J by 10 bases, with 21 bases between. CDR3 in DNA: TGCGCCAGCAGCTCACTTCCCGGGACATTTGGGTCACCCCTCCACTTT. This sequence encodes CASSSLPGTFGSPLHF.

The V gene is TRBV25-1, the J gene TRBJ2-3; 9 positions match TRBD1. Losses at the gene ends were 1 base for V and 13 bases for J; bases not matched to a gene: 12. This CDR3 has 15 amino acids. Germline lookup yields CDR1 MGHDK and CDR2 SYGVNS. The CDR3 DNA sequence: TGTGCCAGCAGTGAATCCGGGACAGGGAAGATTTGGGAGTATTTT. It specifies CASSESGTGKIWEYF.

The chain has TRBV2 and TRBJ1-2, with 11 bases matching TRBD1. The ends lost 6 bases at V and 4 bases at J; junction bases unmatched: 10. CDR1 is SNHLY and CDR2 is FYNNEI in the germline V gene. This CDR3 has 16 residues. The CDR3 loop reads CASSYQGQGGPYGYTF. CDR3 DNA sequence: TGTGCCAGCAGCTATCAGGGACAGGGGGGACCCTATGGCTACACCTTC.

As concerns this clone: Other DNA sequences in the same sample also yield this CDR3. The chain recombines TRBV18 with TRBJ2-2; a weak D match, TRBD1 (6 bases). CDR1 and CDR2 from the germline V gene are KGHSH and LQKENI. This CDR3 contains 14 residues. V shed 3 bases and J shed 2 bases, with 7 bases lying between them. The CDR3 DNA sequence: TGTGCCAGCTCACCGACAGGCAACACCGGGGAGCTGTTTTTT. Its protein product is CASSPTGNTGELFF.

The rearrangement joins TRBV11-2 to TRBJ2-1; TRBD1 matches 7 bases. Trimming took 2 bases from V and 4 from J; bases not matched to a gene: 14. Germline V gene sequence: CDR1 SGHAT, CDR2 FQNNGV. There are 18 residues in the CDR3. CDR3 sequence (DNA): TGTGCCAGCAGCTTATTCCGGACAGGTTATACACCGTACAATGAGCAGTTCTTC. It yields the protein CASSLFRTGYTPYNEQFF.

The genes are TRBV4-1 and TRBJ2-7; 8 nucleotides align to TRBD2. Germline assignment: CDR1 MGHRA and CDR2 YSYEKL. The CDR3 has 17 amino acids. V was clipped by 1 base and J by 3 bases; unmatched bases: 11. CDR3 nucleotides: TGCGCCAGCAGCCAAGTACTCCAGCGGGGGCTGGACTACGAGCAGTACTTC. Protein sequence: CASSQVLQRGLDYEQYF.

V is TRBV20-1 and J is TRBJ2-1; 12 bases agree with TRBD2. Trimming removed 6 bases from V and 7 bases from J; junction bases left unmatched: 10. The CDR3 loop spans 15 amino acids. Germline V gene lookup returns CDR1 DFQATT and CDR2 SNEGSKA (reference sequence). In DNA, the CDR3 is TGCAGTGCGAGTAGGCCTAGCGGGAGGGGAAATGAGCAGTTCTTC. Translation: CSASRPSGRGNEQFF.

The chain carries TRBV19 and TRBJ2-6; maybe TRBD1 (6 bases). Per the germline V gene, CDR1 is LNHDA and CDR2 is SQIVND (reference sequence). V lost 10 bases and J lost 2, with 30 bases in between. The CDR3 length is 20 residues. CDR3 DNA: TGTGCCACCGATGCCTCAGCAGGGGAAATCCCATGGCCTGGGGCCAACGTCCTGACTTTC. Translated, it gives CATDASAGEIPWPGANVLTF.

This clone was counted a few times. This chain connects TRBV5-1 to TRBJ1-1; possible D gene TRBD1, 6 bases. CDR1 is SGHRS and CDR2 is YFSETQ in the germline V gene. The V end lost 4 bases, the J end lost 5 bases, and 15 bases lay between the germline ends. CDR3 length equals 14 residues. The CDR3: CASSPTSTGTEAFF. DNA of the CDR3: TGCGCCAGCAGCCCGACGTCTACAGGGACTGAAGCTTTCTTT.

The J gene is TRBJ2-5, the V gene TRBV3-1 (or the pseudogene TRBV3-2); TRBD1 matches at 7 bases. V was pared by 3 bases and J by 4 bases, with 2 bases of the junction left unmatched. CDR3 size: 13 residues. Germline V gene data show CDR1 as LGHDT and CDR2 as YNNKEL (reference sequence). The CDR3 DNA follows: TGTGCCAGCAGCCACAACAGGGGAGAGACCCAGTACTTC. This encodes CASSHNRGETQYF.

The V call is TRBV5-8, the J call TRBJ2-2, with TRBD2 matching 10 bases. J was trimmed by 3 bases and V by 3 bases; bases with no gene match: 14. The V gene's germline CDR1 is SGHTS and CDR2 YDEGEE. The CDR3 is made up of 19 amino acids. For the CDR3, the DNA is TGTGCCAGCAGCTCTGGACTCAGCGGGGGGGCTTACGACACCGGGGAGCTGTTTTTT. The encoded protein is CASSSGLSGGAYDTGELFF.

The V and J genes are TRBV3-1 (or the pseudogene TRBV3-2) and TRBJ1-1, with D unclear. Germline-derived CDR1 and CDR2 are LGHDT and YNNKEL (reference sequence). The length of the CDR3 is 14 residues. The V end was cut by 1 base, the J end by 5 bases, with 11 bases between. CDR3 amino acids: CASSQGTRWTEAFF. CDR3 DNA: TGTGCCAGCAGCCAAGGAACCAGGTGGACTGAAGCTTTCTTT.

This chain joins TRBV28 and TRBJ2-1, with 7 bases fitting TRBD2. The CDR3 length is 16 residues. With V trimmed by 7 bases and J by 0 bases, 9 bases remained unmatched. CDR1 and CDR2 (germline): MDHEN, SYDVKM. CDR3 protein: CASTPWTRSSYNEQFF. CDR3 sequence (DNA): TGTGCCAGCACTCCGTGGACTAGAAGCTCCTACAATGAGCAGTTCTTC.

The CDR3 region is CAFEKGYAQYF. The CDR3 DNA reads as TGTGCCTTTGAAAAGGGGTATGCGCAGTATTTT. The genes are TRBV5-4 and TRBJ2-3; the D gene is possibly TRBD1 (5 bases). V was cut by 10 bases and J by 10 bases, with 16 bases left in between. Germline CDR1 SGHNT, CDR2 YYREEE (reference sequence). The CDR3 contains 11 residues.

V and J are TRBV5-1 and TRBJ1-6; D is ambiguous. The V end lost 0 bases, the J end lost 2 bases, and 9 bases lay between the germline ends. Per the germline V gene, CDR1 is SGHRS and CDR2 is YFSETQ. The CDR3 spans 16 residues. CDR3 coding DNA: TGCGCCAGCAGCTTGGGTTCTTTAACCTATAATTCACCCCTCCACTTT. Amino acids: CASSLGSLTYNSPLHF.

The chain combines TRBV24-1 with TRBJ2-3; TRBD1 matches at 8 bases. From germline, CDR1 is KGHDR and CDR2 SFDVKD. The CDR3 sequence is 20 residues long. The V and J ends lost 1 base and 0 bases, in that order; junction bases with no gene match: 14. Here the CDR3 reads CATSDLSWRQGPTSTDTQYF. Written as DNA, the CDR3 is TGTGCCACCAGTGATTTATCTTGGCGACAGGGGCCAACTAGCACAGATACGCAGTATTTT.

The rearrangement links TRBV21-1 to TRBJ2-7; no DNA check was done on the table's D call, TRBD2. TRBV21-1 is listed as a pseudogene. The CDR3 contains 16 residues. Here the CDR3 DNA reads TGTGCCAGCAGCAAAGCAATTCGGGGGGTTTGCGACGAGCAGTACTTC. Translated, it gives CASSKAIRGVCDEQYF.

The chain carries TRBV4-2 and TRBJ2-1, with 10 bases fitting TRBD2. The ends lost 1 base at V and 5 bases at J; junction bases unmatched: 5. This CDR3 comprises 16 residues. From germline, CDR1 is LGHNA and CDR2 YNFKEQ. The CDR3 here is CASSQVASGRDNEQFF. In DNA, the CDR3 is TGTGCCAGCAGCCAAGTAGCTAGCGGGAGAGACAATGAGCAGTTCTTC.

This clone appeared once. The J gene is TRBJ1-2, the V gene TRBV2; D may be TRBD1 (5 bases). Germline CDR1 reads SNHLY; CDR2 reads FYNNEI. Trimming took off 0 bases at V and 2 bases at J, with 19 bases between the two ends. This CDR3 is built from 18 residues. The CDR3 is CASSEAGGTSKWNYGYTF. The CDR3 DNA reads TGTGCCAGCAGTGAAGCGGGCGGGACGTCCAAATGGAACTATGGCTACACCTTC.

The chain couples TRBV5-1 to TRBJ1-3, with TRBD1 matching 10 bases. Unmatched junction bases numbered 6, after V lost 0 bases and J lost 0 bases. This CDR3 has 18 amino acids. Germline V CDR1 and CDR2: SGHRS, YFSETQ. The CDR3, as DNA: TGCGCCAGCAGCTTGGGATCCTGGGACAGGGGCTCTGGAAACACCATATATTTT. Translating gives CASSLGSWDRGSGNTIYF. Looking up the rest from reference TRBV5-1 and TRBJ1-3 gives the full variable domain: KAGVTQTPRYLIKTRGQQVTLSCSPISGHRSVSWYQQTPGQGLQFLFEYFSETQRNKGNFPGRFSGRQFSNSRSEMNVSTLELGDSALYLCASSLGSWDRGSGNTIYFGEGSWLTVV.